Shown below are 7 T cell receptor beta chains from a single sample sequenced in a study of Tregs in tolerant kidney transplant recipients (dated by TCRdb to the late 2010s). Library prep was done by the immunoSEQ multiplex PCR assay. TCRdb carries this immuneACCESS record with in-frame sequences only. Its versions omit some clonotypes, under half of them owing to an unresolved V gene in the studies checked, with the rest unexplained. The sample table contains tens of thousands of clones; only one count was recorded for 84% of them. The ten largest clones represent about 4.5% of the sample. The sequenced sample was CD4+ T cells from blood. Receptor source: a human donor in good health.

The CDR3 is CASSWTGTYNEQFF. CDR3 DNA sequence: TGTGCCAGCAGCTGGACAGGGACCTACAATGAGCAGTTCTTC. The chain is built from TRBV7-9 and TRBJ2-1; 8 bases line up with TRBD1. The germline CDR1 and CDR2 sequences are SEHNR and FQNEAQ (reference sequence). This CDR3 spans 14 amino acids. J lost 2 bases, V lost 4 bases, and 1 base had no gene match.

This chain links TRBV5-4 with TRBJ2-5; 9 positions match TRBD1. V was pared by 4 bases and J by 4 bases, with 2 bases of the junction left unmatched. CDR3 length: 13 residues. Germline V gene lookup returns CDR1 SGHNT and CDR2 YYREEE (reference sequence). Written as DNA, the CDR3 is TGTGCCAGCAGCCCGGGACAGGGAGAGACCCAGTACTTC. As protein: CASSPGQGETQYF.

CDR3: CASSPDRGVYEQYF. Written as DNA, the CDR3 is TGTGCCAGCTCCCCGGACAGGGGGGTTTACGAGCAGTACTTC. This chain connects TRBV19 to TRBJ2-7; 10 bases are a match to TRBD1. The CDR3 extends over 14 amino acids. Looked up from germline, CDR1 is LNHDA and CDR2 is SQIVND (reference sequence). J was trimmed by 4 bases and V by 9 bases; bases with no gene match: 9.

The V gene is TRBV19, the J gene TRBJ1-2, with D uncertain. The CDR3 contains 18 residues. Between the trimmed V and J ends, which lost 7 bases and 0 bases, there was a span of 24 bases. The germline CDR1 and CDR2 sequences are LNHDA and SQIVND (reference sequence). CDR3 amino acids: CASTQQIPTRVANYGYTF. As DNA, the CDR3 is TGTGCCAGTACCCAACAAATACCCACCCGGGTCGCTAACTATGGCTACACCTTC.

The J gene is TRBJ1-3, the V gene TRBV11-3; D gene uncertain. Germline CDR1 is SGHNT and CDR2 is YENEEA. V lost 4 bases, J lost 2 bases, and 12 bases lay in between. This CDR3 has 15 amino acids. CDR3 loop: CASSSRLQTGNTIYF. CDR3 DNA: TGTGCCAGCAGCTCTCGGCTACAGACTGGAAACACCATATATTTT.

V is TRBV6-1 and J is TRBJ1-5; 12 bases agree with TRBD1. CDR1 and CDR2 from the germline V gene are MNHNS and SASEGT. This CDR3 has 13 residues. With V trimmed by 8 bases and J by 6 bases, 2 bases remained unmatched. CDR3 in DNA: TGTGCCAGCGGGACAGGGGGCGGTCAGCCCCAGCATTTT. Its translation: CASGTGGGQPQHF.

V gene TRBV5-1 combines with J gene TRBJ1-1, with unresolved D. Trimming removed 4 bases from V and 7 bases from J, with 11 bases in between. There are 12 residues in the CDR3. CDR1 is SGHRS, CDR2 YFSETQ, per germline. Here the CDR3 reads CASSDGRSEAFF. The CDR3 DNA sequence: TGCGCCAGCAGCGACGGTAGGAGTGAAGCTTTCTTT.